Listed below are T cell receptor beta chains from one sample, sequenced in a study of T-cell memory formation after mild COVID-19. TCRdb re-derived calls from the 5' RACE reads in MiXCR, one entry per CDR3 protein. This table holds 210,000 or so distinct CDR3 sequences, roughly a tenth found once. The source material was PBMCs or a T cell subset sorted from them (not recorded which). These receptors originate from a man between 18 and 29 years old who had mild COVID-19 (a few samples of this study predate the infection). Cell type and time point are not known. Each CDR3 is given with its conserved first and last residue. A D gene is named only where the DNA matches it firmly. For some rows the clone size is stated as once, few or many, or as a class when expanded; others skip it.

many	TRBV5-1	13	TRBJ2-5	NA	CASSLGVEETQYF	TGCGCCAGCAGCTTGGGCGTCGAGGAGACCCAGTACTTC
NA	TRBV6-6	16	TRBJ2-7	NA	CASSSYLGVPSYEQYF	TGTGCCAGCAGCAGTTACTTGGGAGTACCATCCTACGAGCAGTACTTC
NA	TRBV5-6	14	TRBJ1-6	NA	CASSWRSANSPLHF	TGTGCCAGCAGTTGGAGGTCTGCGAATTCACCCCTCCACTTT
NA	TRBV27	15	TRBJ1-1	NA	CASSLNSQSNTEAFF	TGTGCCAGCAGTTTAAACTCCCAGTCGAACACTGAAGCTTTCTTT
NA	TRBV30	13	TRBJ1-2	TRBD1	CAWSVGQGYGYTF	TGTGCCTGGAGTGTAGGACAGGGCTATGGCTACACCTTC
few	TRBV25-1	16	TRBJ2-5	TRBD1	CASSDRDRGSRETQYF	TGTGCCAGCAGTGACCGGGACAGGGGTAGTCGAGAGACCCAGTACTTC
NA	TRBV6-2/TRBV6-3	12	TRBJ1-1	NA	CASSGPYTEAFF	TGTGCCAGCAGTGGCCCCTACACTGAAGCTTTCTTT
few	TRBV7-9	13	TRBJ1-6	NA	CASSEGWRSPLHF	TGTGCCAGCAGCGAAGGGTGGAGGTCACCCCTCCACTTT
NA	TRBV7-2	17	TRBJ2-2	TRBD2	CATRRRGGPPNTGELFF	TGTGCCACCAGGCGGCGGGGGGGGCCCCCGAACACCGGGGAGCTGTTTTTT
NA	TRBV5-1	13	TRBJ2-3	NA	CASSLANTDTQYF	TGCGCCAGCAGCTTGGCCAACACAGATACGCAGTATTTT
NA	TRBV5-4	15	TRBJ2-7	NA	CASSLAGTRSGEQYF	TGTGCCAGCAGCTTGGCCGGGACCCGCTCGGGTGAGCAGTACTTC
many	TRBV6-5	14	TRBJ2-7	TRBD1	CASTPGQGSSEQYF	TGTGCCAGCACCCCGGGACAGGGCAGTAGCGAGCAGTACTTC
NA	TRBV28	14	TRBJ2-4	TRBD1	CASSLFQGVNIQYF	TGTGCCAGCAGTTTATTCCAGGGGGTAAACATTCAGTACTTC
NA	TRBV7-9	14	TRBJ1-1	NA	CASSLPGRAGEAFF	TGTGCCAGCAGCCTTCCCGGACGGGCGGGAGAAGCTTTCTTT
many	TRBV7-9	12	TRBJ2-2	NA	CASSVNTGELFF	TGTGCCAGCAGTGTTAACACCGGGGAGCTGTTTTTT
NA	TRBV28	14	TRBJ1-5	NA	CASRGRTSNQPQHF	TGTGCCAGCAGGGGACGGACTAGCAATCAGCCCCAGCATTTT
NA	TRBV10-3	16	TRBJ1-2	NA	CAISDPRVEGPYGYTF	TGTGCCATCAGTGATCCGAGGGTGGAGGGTCCCTATGGCTACACCTTC
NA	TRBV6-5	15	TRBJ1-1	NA	CASSYSAGPNTEAFF	TGTGCCAGCAGTTACTCTGCAGGTCCGAACACTGAAGCTTTCTTT
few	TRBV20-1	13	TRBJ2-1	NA	CSYGTTPYNEQFF	TGCAGTTACGGGACCACCCCCTACAATGAGCAGTTCTTC
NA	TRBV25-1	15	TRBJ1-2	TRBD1	CASSPLGRGQGGYTF	TGTGCCAGCAGCCCCCTGGGCAGGGGGCAGGGCGGCTACACCTTC
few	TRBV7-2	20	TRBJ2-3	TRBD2	CASSPLLAGGTKGRTDTQYF	TGTGCCAGCAGTCCGCTTCTAGCGGGGGGCACCAAAGGCCGCACAGATACGCAGTATTTT
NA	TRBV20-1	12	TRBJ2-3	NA	CSARDLADTQYF	TGCAGTGCTAGAGATCTAGCAGATACGCAGTATTTT
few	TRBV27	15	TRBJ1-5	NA	CASSLFGQVEWPQHF	TGTGCCAGCAGTTTATTTGGCCAGGTTGAATGGCCCCAGCATTTT
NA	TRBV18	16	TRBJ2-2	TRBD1	CASSPRGQGSTGELFF	TGTGCCAGCTCACCACGGGGACAGGGCAGCACCGGGGAGCTGTTTTTT
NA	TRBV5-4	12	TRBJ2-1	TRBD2	CASRGAGDEGFF	TGTGCCAGCAGAGGCGCGGGGGATGAGGGGTTCTTC
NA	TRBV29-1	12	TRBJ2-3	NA	CSTRGPSDTQYF	TGCAGCACCCGGGGGCCCTCAGATACGCAGTATTTT
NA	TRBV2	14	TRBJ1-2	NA	CASSEVTGALGYTF	TGTGCCAGCAGTGAAGTCACGGGCGCCCTCGGCTACACCTTC
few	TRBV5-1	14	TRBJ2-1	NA	CASSPTDTYNEQFF	TGCGCCAGCAGCCCGACAGACACCTACAATGAGCAGTTCTTC
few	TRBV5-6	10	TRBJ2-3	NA	CASGTDTQYF	TGTGCCAGCGGGACAGATACGCAGTATTTT
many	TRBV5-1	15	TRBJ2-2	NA	CASSLEGRWTGELFF	TGCGCCAGCAGCTTGGAAGGACGTTGGACCGGGGAGCTGTTTTTT
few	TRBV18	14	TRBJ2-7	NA	CASSPPATSYEQYF	TGTGCCAGCTCACCACCGGCCACCTCCTACGAGCAGTACTTC
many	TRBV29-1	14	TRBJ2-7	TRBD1	CSVARGTGDSEQYF	TGCAGCGTTGCCCGGGGGACAGGGGACTCCGAGCAGTACTTC
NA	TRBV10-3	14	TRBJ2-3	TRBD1	CAISGTGIEGTQYF	TGTGCCATCAGTGGGACAGGGATTGAGGGTACGCAGTATTTT
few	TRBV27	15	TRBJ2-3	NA	CASRRQLISTDTQYF	TGTGCCAGCAGAAGGCAGCTAATTAGCACAGATACGCAGTATTTT
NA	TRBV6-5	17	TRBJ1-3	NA	CASSYSGQGHSGNTIYF	TGTGCCAGCAGTTACTCGGGGCAGGGCCACTCTGGAAACACCATATATTTT
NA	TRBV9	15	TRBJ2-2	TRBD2	CASSLASGGYGELFF	TGTGCCAGCAGCCTTGCTAGCGGGGGGTACGGGGAGCTGTTTTTT
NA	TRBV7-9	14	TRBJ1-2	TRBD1	CASSPNRGNYGYTF	TGTGCCAGCAGCCCCAACAGGGGGAACTATGGCTACACCTTC
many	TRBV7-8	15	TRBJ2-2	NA	CASSLAHMDTGELFF	TGTGCCAGCAGCTTAGCGCATATGGACACCGGGGAGCTGTTTTTT
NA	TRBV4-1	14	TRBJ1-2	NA	CASSQADPFYGYTF	TGCGCCAGCAGCCAGGCGGACCCGTTCTATGGCTACACCTTC
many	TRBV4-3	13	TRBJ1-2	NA	CASSQVGLGGYTF	TGCGCCAGCAGCCAAGTAGGGCTGGGTGGCTACACCTTC
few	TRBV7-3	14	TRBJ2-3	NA	CASSLRLGTDTQYF	TGTGCCAGCAGCTTAAGGTTGGGGACAGATACGCAGTATTTT